This paragraph covers one T cell receptor (beta chain) sequence. Germline V gene data show CDR1 as SGHRS and CDR2 as YFSETQ. Trimming took 4 bases from V and 7 from J, leaving 24 bases between them. The CDR3 runs to 16 residues. In the original processing: How many nucleated cells were present was estimated from reference gene primer amplification. Clones were read by immunoSEQ multiplex PCR, and TCRdb kept only the in-frame ones, dropping some. V, J and clone size derive from that table, while D and trimming were established from the DNA sequence. Here the sample spans tens of thousands of clones, 70% to 90% being singletons. This sample was included in a study of blood T cell repertoires in COVID-19. Study overall: PBMCs, B-cell-depleted T cells, or T cells were the source of the cDNA or gDNA that made up the material.

This TCR was recovered from a human donor in a cohort sampled during active COVID-19. The chain has TRBV5-1 and TRBJ2-7, with a weak D call TRBD2 (7 bases). The sample comprised peripheral blood. The CDR3, as DNA: TGCGCCAGCAGCCCGGGGGGATGGACAGCCTCGGGGGAGCAGTACTTC. It encodes CASSPGGWTASGEQYF.